One and the same sample provided the 20 T cell receptor beta chains below, sequenced in a study of control samples from healthy donors and cancer patients. Sequenced by immunoSEQ multiplex PCR; TCRdb stores in-frame clones only, minus some. The profile covers about 51,000 clones, with more than 70% appearing a single time and about 40% taken by the ten largest. Material for sequencing was PBMCs. These receptors were collected from a middle-aged man with head and neck cancer.

This clone was picked up one time. V gene TRBV4-2 combines with J gene TRBJ1-2, with D possibly matching TRBD1 (5 bases). Trimming shortened V by 1 base and J by 8 bases, and 20 bases separated the two germline ends. Germline CDR1 LGHNA, CDR2 YNFKEQ. The CDR3 sequence is 16 residues long. This CDR3 reads CASSQVMETGASGYTF. Written as DNA, the CDR3 is TGTGCCAGCAGCCAAGTGATGGAGACTGGGGCTTCGGGCTACACCTTC.

The table lists this clone with a few counts. The chain recombines TRBV11-2 with TRBJ2-7, with 8 bases lining up with TRBD1. Germline V gene sequence: CDR1 SGHAT, CDR2 FQNNGV. Trimming cost V 5 bases and J 3 bases; bases outside gene matches: 9. The CDR3 contains 15 residues. The CDR3 DNA sequence: TGTGCCAGCAGCCTCCTCCAGGGGGCCTACTACGAGCAGTACTTC. This sequence encodes CASSLLQGAYYEQYF.

This chain uses TRBV15 with TRBJ2-7; D remains ambiguous. The CDR3 covers 16 residues. The V end lost 0 bases, the J end lost 4 bases, and 16 bases lay between the germline ends. Germline V gene lookup returns CDR1 LNHNV and CDR2 YYDKDF (reference sequence). CDR3 sequence: CATSREGVPGRYEQYF. The CDR3 bases are TGTGCCACCAGCAGAGAAGGAGTCCCTGGTCGGTACGAGCAGTACTTC.

This chain uses TRBV28 with TRBJ1-5; the D gene is possibly TRBD1 (6 bases). The CDR3 runs to 14 residues. Looked up from germline, CDR1 is MDHEN and CDR2 is SYDVKM. The ends were cut back, 6 bases at V and 6 bases at J, with 15 bases in the middle. The CDR3 nucleotides read TGTGCCAGCAGCCCCGGGGGGGCGGTTCAGCCCCAGCATTTT. The encoded protein is CASSPGGAVQPQHF.

The V gene is TRBV6-6, the J gene TRBJ1-2; a possible D gene is TRBD1 (6 bases). The germline gives CDR1 MNHNY, CDR2 SVGAGI (reference sequence). Trimming removed 6 bases from V and 9 bases from J, with 14 bases in between. The CDR3 consists of 12 residues. The CDR3 DNA reads as TGTGCCAGCAGGATTGAGGGGGGTAGCTACACCTTC. Protein product: CASRIEGGSYTF.

The J gene is TRBJ2-2, the V gene TRBV5-1; D uncertain. The V end lost 3 bases, the J end lost 7 bases, and 10 bases lay between the germline ends. The CDR3 covers 13 residues. The germline CDR1 and CDR2 sequences are SGHRS and YFSETQ. The CDR3: CASSSDLGGELFF. The CDR3 DNA is TGCGCCAGCAGCTCTGACCTGGGCGGGGAGCTGTTTTTT. Full variable domain (rest looked up from reference TRBV5-1 and TRBJ2-2): KAGVTQTPRYLIKTRGQQVTLSCSPISGHRSVSWYQQTPGQGLQFLFEYFSETQRNKGNFPGRFSGRQFSNSRSEMNVSTLELGDSALYLCASSSDLGGELFFGEGSRLTVL.

V gene TRBV19 combines with J gene TRBJ2-1; 11 nucleotides agree with TRBD2. The CDR3 is 16 residues long. V trimming: 6 bases; J trimming: 6 bases; junction bases outside the gene matches: 10. The germline V gene has CDR1 LNHDA and CDR2 SQIVND (reference sequence). The CDR3 spells CASRGISGRAGNEQFF. The CDR3 nucleotides read TGTGCCAGTAGGGGGATTAGCGGGAGGGCCGGCAATGAGCAGTTCTTC.

This sequence joins TRBV5-1 and TRBJ2-1, with 10 nucleotides matching TRBD1. The germline V gene has CDR1 SGHRS and CDR2 YFSETQ. V trimming: 0 bases; J trimming: 6 bases; junction bases outside the gene matches: 3. The CDR3 length is 15 residues. CDR3 loop: CASSLAGTGANEQFF. The CDR3 DNA is TGCGCCAGCAGCTTGGCCGGGACAGGGGCCAATGAGCAGTTCTTC.

CDR3 DNA sequence: TGTGCCAGCAGCTTAGTGGCGGGAGCGAACACCGGGGAGCTGTTTTTT. Protein: CASSLVAGANTGELFF. The chain combines TRBV7-3 with TRBJ2-2, with 7 bases fitting TRBD2. J lost 0 bases, V lost 2 bases, and 3 bases had no gene match. The CDR3 contains 16 residues. CDR1 is SGHTA and CDR2 is FQGTGA in the germline V gene.

This chain connects TRBV11-3 to TRBJ1-1, with D possibly TRBD1 on 5 matching bases. From germline, CDR1 is SGHNT and CDR2 YENEEA. The CDR3 sequence is 14 residues long. V was pared by 2 bases and J by 1 base, with 8 bases between. This CDR3 reads CASSLSGGNTEAFF. CDR3 coding DNA: TGTGCCAGCAGCTTATCGGGGGGGAACACTGAAGCTTTCTTT.

J is TRBJ1-2 and V is TRBV19; D is ambiguous. V was shortened by 10 bases and J by 3 bases, with 12 bases between the two germline ends. The CDR3 length is 12 residues. The V gene's germline CDR1 is LNHDA and CDR2 SQIVND (reference sequence). DNA of the CDR3: TGTGCCATAAGGCGGGGTGACTATGGCTACACCTTC. This encodes CAIRRGDYGYTF.

This sequence joins TRBV2 and TRBJ2-7, with 8 positions matching TRBD2. Germline-derived CDR1 and CDR2 are SNHLY and FYNNEI. With V trimmed by 6 bases and J by 6 bases, 13 bases remained unmatched. The CDR3 runs 15 residues. The CDR3 loop reads CASRGGAGGHSEQYF. Written as DNA, the CDR3 is TGTGCCAGCAGGGGAGGCGCGGGAGGTCACAGCGAGCAGTACTTC.

The rearrangement uses TRBV6-5 and TRBJ2-1, with D perhaps matching TRBD2 (7 bases). Germline V CDR1 and CDR2: MNHEY, SVGAGI. This CDR3 is built from 15 residues. V was shortened by 0 bases and J by 7 bases, with 13 bases between the two germline ends. This CDR3 reads CASSYSRGPLNEQFF. CDR3 DNA: TGTGCCAGCAGTTACTCGCGGGGGCCTTTAAATGAGCAGTTCTTC.

The CDR3: CASSLPGGRREKLFF. CDR3 nucleotide sequence: TGTGCCAGCAGTTTACCGGGGGGGAGGCGTGAAAAACTGTTTTTT. The chain joins TRBV28 to TRBJ1-4; a weak D match, TRBD1 (5 bases). Trimming cost V 2 bases and J 7 bases, with 14 bases left between them. CDR1 is MDHEN and CDR2 is SYDVKM in the germline V gene. This CDR3 is built from 15 residues.

This clone has a single count. CDR3 amino acids: CASSTKRGLGYQETQYF. The CDR3 DNA sequence: TGTGCCAGCAGTACCAAGAGGGGACTCGGGTACCAAGAGACCCAGTACTTC. The V and J genes are TRBV27 and TRBJ2-5; a possible D gene is TRBD2 (6 bases). The CDR3 is made up of 17 amino acids. V shed 5 bases and J shed 0 bases, with 19 bases lying between them. From germline, CDR1 is MNHEY and CDR2 SMNVEV (reference sequence).

This clone was observed a handful of times. V is TRBV30 and J is TRBJ2-5; D is unresolved. Germline-derived CDR1 and CDR2 are GTSNPN and SVGIG (reference sequence). The CDR3 is 13 amino acids. The ends were cut back, 5 bases at V and 1 base at J, with 11 bases in the middle. CDR3 protein: CAWERGIQETQYF. CDR3 bases: TGTGCCTGGGAGAGAGGAATCCAAGAGACCCAGTACTTC.

V usage is TRBV2 and J usage is TRBJ2-2; 9 bases match TRBD1. This CDR3 region has 14 residues. V lost 7 bases, J lost 1 base, and 1 base stayed unmatched. CDR1 and CDR2 (germline): SNHLY, FYNNEI. The CDR3 DNA sequence: TGTGCCAGCACGACAGGGGGGAACACCGGGGAGCTGTTTTTT. Translation: CASTTGGNTGELFF.

This clone was seen only a few times. The chain joins TRBV20-1 to TRBJ1-6, with D possibly being TRBD1 (5 bases). Germline assignment: CDR1 DFQATT and CDR2 SNEGSKA (reference sequence). Between the trimmed V and J ends, which lost 3 bases and 10 bases, there was a span of 10 bases. The CDR3 spans 12 residues. Here the CDR3 reads CSASGGTSPLHF. Here the CDR3 DNA reads TGCAGTGCTAGTGGGGGGACCTCACCCCTCCACTTT.

The V call is TRBV7-2, the J call TRBJ2-3; 9 bases are a match to TRBD2. J was trimmed by 1 base and V by 3 bases; bases with no gene match: 5. CDR3 length: 16 residues. CDR1 and CDR2 from the germline V gene are SGHTA and FQGNSA. The CDR3: CASSFTPSGGTDTQYF. In DNA, the CDR3 is TGTGCCAGCAGCTTCACGCCTAGCGGGGGCACAGATACGCAGTATTTT.

The V call is TRBV5-1, the J call TRBJ1-3; possible D gene TRBD1, 5 bases. The CDR3 contains 15 residues. Trimming cost V 0 bases and J 3 bases, with 10 bases left between them. Germline V lookup: CDR1 SGHRS, CDR2 YFSETQ. The CDR3 DNA reads as TGCGCCAGCAGCTTGGGCGACAGATATGGAAACACCATATATTTT. Translating gives CASSLGDRYGNTIYF.